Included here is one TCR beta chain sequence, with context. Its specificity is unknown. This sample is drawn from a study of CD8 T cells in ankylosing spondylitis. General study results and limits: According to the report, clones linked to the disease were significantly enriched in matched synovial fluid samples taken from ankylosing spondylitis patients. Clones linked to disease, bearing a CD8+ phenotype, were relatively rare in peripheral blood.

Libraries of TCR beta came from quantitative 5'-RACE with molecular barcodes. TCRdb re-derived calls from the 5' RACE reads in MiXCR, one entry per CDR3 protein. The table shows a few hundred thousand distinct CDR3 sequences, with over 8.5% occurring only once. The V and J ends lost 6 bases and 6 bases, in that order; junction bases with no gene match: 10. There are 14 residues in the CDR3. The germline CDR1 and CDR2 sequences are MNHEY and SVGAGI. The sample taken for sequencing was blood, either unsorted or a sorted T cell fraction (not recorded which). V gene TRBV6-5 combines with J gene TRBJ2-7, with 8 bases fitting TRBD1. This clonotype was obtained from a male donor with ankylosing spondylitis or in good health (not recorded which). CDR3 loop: CASSYHGQGLEQYF. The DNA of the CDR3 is TGTGCCAGCAGCTACCACGGACAGGGTCTCGAGCAGTACTTC.